Listed here are 3 T cell receptor beta chains from one sample, sequenced in a study of shared clonotypes between healthy human individuals. Assay used: immunoSEQ multiplex PCR; TCRdb lists only in-frame clones, some missing. The sample holds 1.5 million to 1.9 million clones; 95% to 99% are singletons and the top ten take 0.4% to 0.45%. Sequenced: naive CD4+ T cells sorted from blood. Subset in this sample: CD45RA+ positively selected. The receptor set was obtained from a man aged 25-40 years in good health.

The chain employs TRBV7-9 and TRBJ1-2; 11 nucleotides match TRBD1. V dropped 4 bases and J dropped 5; count of bases not matched to a gene: 6. The V gene's germline CDR1 is SEHNR and CDR2 FQNEAQ (reference sequence). CDR3 length equals 15 residues. The CDR3 bases are TGTGCCAGCAGCTCCGAGGACAGGGGGCCTTATGGCTACACCTTC. It yields the protein CASSSEDRGPYGYTF.

The J gene is TRBJ2-5, the V gene TRBV10-3; D gene unclear. This CDR3 region has 15 residues. The ends were cut back, 10 bases at V and 4 bases at J, with 22 bases in the middle. CDR1 is ENHRY and CDR2 is SYGVKD in the germline V gene. The CDR3 loop reads CATQGFVDPGETQYF. CDR3 in DNA: TGTGCCACCCAAGGGTTCGTGGACCCCGGAGAGACCCAGTACTTC.

This sequence joins TRBV28 and TRBJ2-1; TRBD1 agrees at 7 bases. The junction had 4 bases not matched to a gene; V was cut back by 2 bases and J by 3 bases. The CDR3 totals 15 residues. From germline, CDR1 is MDHEN and CDR2 SYDVKM. CDR3 nucleotide sequence: TGTGCCAGCAGTTTAAGGGACAGATACTACAATGAGCAGTTCTTC. Protein: CASSLRDRYYNEQFF.